The sequence of this T cell receptor beta chain was determined in a study of CD8+ T cells in alopecia areata. Regarding the study as a whole: Mice showed TCR sharing more clearly than patients did, possibly owing to HLA. It was lesional scalp, especially alopecia totalis/universalis, that showed higher clonality than normal scalp.

cDNA serving as the sequencing template came from extracted, reverse transcribed RNA. Clones were sequenced by immunoSEQ multiplex PCR, and TCRdb holds only the in-frame ones, with some missing. Of approximately 30,000 clones in the sample, approximately 52% were seen once. Trimming left V 6 bases short and J 5 bases short, with 20 bases between. CDR1 MNHEY and CDR2 SMNVEV come from the germline V gene (reference sequence). There are 15 residues in the CDR3. As concerns this clone: Its antigen remains unidentified.

The V and J genes are TRBV27 and TRBJ2-7; possible D gene TRBD1, 6 bases. The sequencing sample was made of NKG2D-high CD8+ T cells sorted from blood. The TCR originated in a human donor with alopecia areata. In nucleotides, the CDR3 is TGTGCCAGCAGCCCGTGGGACATCTCGAACCACGAGCAGTACTTC. Translated, it gives CASSPWDISNHEQYF.